The TCR beta chain described here comes from a study of blood T cell repertoires in COVID-19. The protocol was immunoSEQ multiplex PCR, while the TCRdb copy is restricted to in-frame clones and leaves out a portion. The sample has roughly 480,000 clones; 89% are singletons. V lost 3 bases and J lost 10; bases outside the gene matches: 7. Germline V CDR1 and CDR2: SGHNT, YYREEE (reference sequence). The CDR3 consists of 15 residues. The sequenced material came from peripheral blood. J is TRBJ2-1 and V is TRBV5-4; 13 bases agree with TRBD2. The source of this sequence is a man in his late teens or twenties with COVID-19, enrolled during active disease. The CDR3 DNA reads TGTGCCAGCAGCTCGGGACTAGCGGGGAATGAAGAGCAGTTCTTC. Its translation is CASSSGLAGNEEQFF.